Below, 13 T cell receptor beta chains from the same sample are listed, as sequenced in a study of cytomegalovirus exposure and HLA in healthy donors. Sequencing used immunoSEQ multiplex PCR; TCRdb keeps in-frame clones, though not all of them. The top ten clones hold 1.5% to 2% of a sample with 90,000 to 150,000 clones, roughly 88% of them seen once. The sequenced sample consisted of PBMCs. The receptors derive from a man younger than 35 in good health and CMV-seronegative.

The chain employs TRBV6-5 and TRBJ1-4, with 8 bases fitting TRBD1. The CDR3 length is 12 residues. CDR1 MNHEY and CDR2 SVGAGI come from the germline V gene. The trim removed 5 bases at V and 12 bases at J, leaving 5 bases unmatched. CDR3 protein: CASSQATGELFF. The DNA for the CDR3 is TGTGCCAGCAGTCAAGCGACAGGGGAACTGTTTTTT.

CDR3 sequence reads: CSALGQGLDYGYTF. The DNA of the CDR3 is TGCAGCGCTTTGGGACAGGGGCTCGACTATGGCTACACCTTC. This chain uses TRBV29-1 with TRBJ1-2; 10 nucleotides agree with TRBD1. Per the germline V gene, CDR1 is SQVTM and CDR2 is ANQGSEA. This CDR3 is 14 amino acids long. V lost 7 bases and J lost 3; bases outside the gene matches: 8.

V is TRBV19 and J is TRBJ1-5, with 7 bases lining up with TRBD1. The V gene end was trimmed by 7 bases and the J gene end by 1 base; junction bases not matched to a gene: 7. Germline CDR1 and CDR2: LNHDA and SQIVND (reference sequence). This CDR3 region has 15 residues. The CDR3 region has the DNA TGTGCCAGTACTCCCCGGGGACAGAGCAATCAGCCCCAGCATTTT. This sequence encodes CASTPRGQSNQPQHF. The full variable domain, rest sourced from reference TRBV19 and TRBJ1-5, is DGGITQSPKYLFRKEGQNVTLSCEQNLNHDAMYWYRQDPGQGLRLIYYSQIVNDFQKGDIAEGYSVSREKKESFPLTVTSAQKNPTAFYLCASTPRGQSNQPQHFGDGTRLSIL.

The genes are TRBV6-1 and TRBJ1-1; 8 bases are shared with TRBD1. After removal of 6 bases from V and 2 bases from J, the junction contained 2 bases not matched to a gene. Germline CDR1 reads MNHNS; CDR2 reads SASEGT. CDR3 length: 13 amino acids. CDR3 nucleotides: TGTGCCAGCAGGACAGGGGTTAACACTGAAGCTTTCTTT. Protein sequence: CASRTGVNTEAFF.

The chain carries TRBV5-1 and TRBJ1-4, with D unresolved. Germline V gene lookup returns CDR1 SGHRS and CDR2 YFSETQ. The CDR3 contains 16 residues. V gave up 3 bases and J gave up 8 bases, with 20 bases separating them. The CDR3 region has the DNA TGCGCCAGCAGCTCTCGGCCCGGGAACAAACGGGAAAAACTGTTTTTT. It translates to CASSSRPGNKREKLFF.

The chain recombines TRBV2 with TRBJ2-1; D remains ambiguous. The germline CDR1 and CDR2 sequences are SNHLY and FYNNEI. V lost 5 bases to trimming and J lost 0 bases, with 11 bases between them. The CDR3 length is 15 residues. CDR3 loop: CASSKRRSSYNEQFF. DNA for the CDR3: TGTGCCAGCAGTAAGCGAAGGAGCTCCTACAATGAGCAGTTCTTC.

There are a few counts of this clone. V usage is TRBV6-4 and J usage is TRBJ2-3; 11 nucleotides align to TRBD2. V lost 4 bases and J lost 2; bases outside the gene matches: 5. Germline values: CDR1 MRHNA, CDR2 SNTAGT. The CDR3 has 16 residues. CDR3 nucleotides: TGTGCCAGCAGTGCCGGGACTAGCGGAGACACAGATACGCAGTATTTT. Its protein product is CASSAGTSGDTDTQYF.

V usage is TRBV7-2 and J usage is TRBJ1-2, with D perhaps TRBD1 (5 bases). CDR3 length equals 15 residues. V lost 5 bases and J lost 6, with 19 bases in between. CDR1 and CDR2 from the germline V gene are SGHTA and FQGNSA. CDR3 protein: CASSIRHGGFDGYTF. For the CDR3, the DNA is TGTGCCAGCAGCATACGACACGGGGGGTTTGATGGCTACACCTTC.

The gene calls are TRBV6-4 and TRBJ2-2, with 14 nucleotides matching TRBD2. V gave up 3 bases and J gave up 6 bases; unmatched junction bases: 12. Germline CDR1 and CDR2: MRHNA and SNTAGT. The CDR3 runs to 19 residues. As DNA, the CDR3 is TGTGCCAGCAGTGAGCGACGACTAGCGGGAGGGCCAGGGCCCGGGGAGCTGTTTTTT. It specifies CASSERRLAGGPGPGELFF.

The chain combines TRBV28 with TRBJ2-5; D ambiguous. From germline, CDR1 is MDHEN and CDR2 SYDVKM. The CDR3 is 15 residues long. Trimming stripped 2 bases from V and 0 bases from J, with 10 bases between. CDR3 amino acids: CASSLGLANQETQYF. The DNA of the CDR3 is TGTGCCAGCAGTTTAGGGCTGGCAAACCAAGAGACCCAGTACTTC. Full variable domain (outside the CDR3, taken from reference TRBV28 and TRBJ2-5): DVKVTQSSRYLVKRTGEKVFLECVQDMDHENMFWYRQDPGLGLRLIYFSYDVKMKEKGDIPEGYSVSREKKERFSLILESASTNQTSMYLCASSLGLANQETQYFGPGTRLLVL.

The CDR3 DNA follows: TGTGCCAACTCCGGGACAGGGAACACTGAAGCTTTCTTT. This sequence encodes CANSGTGNTEAFF. The chain employs TRBV11-2 and TRBJ1-1; 8 bases line up with TRBD1. The CDR3 is 13 residues long. Germline V CDR1 and CDR2: SGHAT, FQNNGV. The ends lost 10 bases at V and 1 base at J; junction bases unmatched: 5.

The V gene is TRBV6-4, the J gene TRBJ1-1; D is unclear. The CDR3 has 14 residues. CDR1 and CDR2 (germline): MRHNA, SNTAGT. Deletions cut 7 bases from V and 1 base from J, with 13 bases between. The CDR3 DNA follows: TGTGCCAGCATCACAGCCCCTTCGAACACTGAAGCTTTCTTT. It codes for CASITAPSNTEAFF.

CDR3 sequence (DNA): TGTGCCAGTAGAATACAGGTTAACTACAATGAGCAGTTCTTC. Translated: CASRIQVNYNEQFF. The chain carries TRBV19 and TRBJ2-1; TRBD1 is a possible D gene (5 bases). Germline loops: CDR1 LNHDA, CDR2 SQIVND (reference sequence). CDR3 length: 14 amino acids. V was trimmed by 6 bases and J by 3 bases, leaving 12 bases between them.